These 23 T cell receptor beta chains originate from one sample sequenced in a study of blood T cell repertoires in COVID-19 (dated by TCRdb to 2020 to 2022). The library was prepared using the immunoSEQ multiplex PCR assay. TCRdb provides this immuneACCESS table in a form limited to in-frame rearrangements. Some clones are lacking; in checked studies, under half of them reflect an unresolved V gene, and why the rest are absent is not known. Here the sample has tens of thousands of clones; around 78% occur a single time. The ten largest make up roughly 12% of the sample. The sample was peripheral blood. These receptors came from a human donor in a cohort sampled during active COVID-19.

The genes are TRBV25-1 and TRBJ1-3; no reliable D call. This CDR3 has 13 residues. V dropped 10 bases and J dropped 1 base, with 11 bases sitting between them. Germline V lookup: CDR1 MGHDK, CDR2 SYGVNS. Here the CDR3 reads CATHKESGNTIYF. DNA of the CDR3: TGTGCCACCCACAAAGAATCTGGAAACACCATATATTTT. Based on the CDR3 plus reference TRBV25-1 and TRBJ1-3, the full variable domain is EADIYQTPRYLVIGTGKKITLECSQTMGHDKMYWYQQDPGMELHLIHYSYGVNSTEKGDLSSESTVSRIRTEHFPLTLESARPSHTSQYLCATHKESGNTIYFGEGSWLTVV.

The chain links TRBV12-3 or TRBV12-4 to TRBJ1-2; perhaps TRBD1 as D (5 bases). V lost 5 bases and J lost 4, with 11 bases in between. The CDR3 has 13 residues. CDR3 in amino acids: CASSPQGSYGYTF. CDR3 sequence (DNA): TGTGCCAGCAGTCCCCAGGGTAGCTATGGCTACACCTTC.

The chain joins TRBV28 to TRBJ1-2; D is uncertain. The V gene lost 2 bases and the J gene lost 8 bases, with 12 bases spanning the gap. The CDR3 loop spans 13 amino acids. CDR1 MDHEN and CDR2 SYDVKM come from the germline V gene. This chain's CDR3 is CASSLTRGGGYTF. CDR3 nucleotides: TGTGCCAGCAGTTTAACAAGAGGCGGCGGCTACACCTTC.

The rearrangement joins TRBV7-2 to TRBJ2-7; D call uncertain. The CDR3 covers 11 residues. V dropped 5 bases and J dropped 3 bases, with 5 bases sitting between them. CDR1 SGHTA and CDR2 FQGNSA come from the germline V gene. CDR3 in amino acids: CASSIFYEQYF. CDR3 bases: TGTGCCAGCAGCATATTCTACGAGCAGTACTTC.

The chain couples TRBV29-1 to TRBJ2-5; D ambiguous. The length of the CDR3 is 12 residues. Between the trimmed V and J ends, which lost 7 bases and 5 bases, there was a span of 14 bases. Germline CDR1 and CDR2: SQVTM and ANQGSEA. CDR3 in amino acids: CSGRERYETQYF. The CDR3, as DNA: TGCAGCGGCCGCGAGAGATACGAGACCCAGTACTTC. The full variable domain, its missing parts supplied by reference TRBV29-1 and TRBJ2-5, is SAVISQKPSRDICQRGTSLTIQCQVDSQVTMMFWYRQQPGQSLTLIATANQGSEATYESGFVIDKFPISRPNLTFSTLTVSNMSPEDSSIYLCSGRERYETQYFGPGTRLLVL.

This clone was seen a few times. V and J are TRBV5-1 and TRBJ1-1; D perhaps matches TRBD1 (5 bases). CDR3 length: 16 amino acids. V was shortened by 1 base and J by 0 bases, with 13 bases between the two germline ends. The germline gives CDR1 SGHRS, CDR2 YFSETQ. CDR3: CASSLYDSNMNTEAFF. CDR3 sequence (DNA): TGCGCCAGCAGCTTGTATGACAGCAACATGAACACTGAAGCTTTCTTT.

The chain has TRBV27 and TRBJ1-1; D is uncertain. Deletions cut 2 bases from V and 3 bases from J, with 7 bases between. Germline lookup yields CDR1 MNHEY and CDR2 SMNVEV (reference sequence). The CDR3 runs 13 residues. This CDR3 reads CASSLQMDTEAFF. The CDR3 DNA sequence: TGTGCCAGCAGTTTACAGATGGACACTGAAGCTTTCTTT.

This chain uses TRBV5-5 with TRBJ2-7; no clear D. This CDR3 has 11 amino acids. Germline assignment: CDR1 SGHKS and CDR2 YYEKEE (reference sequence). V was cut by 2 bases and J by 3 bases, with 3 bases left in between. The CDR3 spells CASSFHYEQYF. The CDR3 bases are TGTGCCAGCAGCTTTCACTACGAGCAGTACTTC.

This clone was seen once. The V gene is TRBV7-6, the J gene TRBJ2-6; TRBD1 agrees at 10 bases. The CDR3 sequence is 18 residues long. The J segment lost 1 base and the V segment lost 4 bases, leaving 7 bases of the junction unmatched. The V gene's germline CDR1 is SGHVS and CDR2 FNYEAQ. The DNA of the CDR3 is TGTGCCAGCAGCTCGCTGGGACAGGGGCGATCTGGGGCCAACGTCCTGACTTTC. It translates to CASSSLGQGRSGANVLTF.

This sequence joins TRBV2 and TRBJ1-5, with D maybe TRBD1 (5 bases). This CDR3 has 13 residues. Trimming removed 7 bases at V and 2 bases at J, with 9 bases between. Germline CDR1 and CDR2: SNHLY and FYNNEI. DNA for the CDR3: TGTGCCAGCACGACAGAAGGCAATCAGCCCCAGCATTTT. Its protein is CASTTEGNQPQHF.

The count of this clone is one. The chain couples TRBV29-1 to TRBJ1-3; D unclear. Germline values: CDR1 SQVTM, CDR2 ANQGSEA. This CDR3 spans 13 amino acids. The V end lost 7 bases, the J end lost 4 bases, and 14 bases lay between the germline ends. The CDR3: CSAVSPGGNTIYF. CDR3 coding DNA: TGCAGCGCTGTCTCGCCAGGAGGAAACACCATATATTTT.

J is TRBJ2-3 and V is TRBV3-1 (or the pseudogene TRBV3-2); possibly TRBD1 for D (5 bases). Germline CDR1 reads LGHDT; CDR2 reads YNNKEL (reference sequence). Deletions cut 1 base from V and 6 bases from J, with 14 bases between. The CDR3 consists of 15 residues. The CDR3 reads CASSQVVGEGDTQYF. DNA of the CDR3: TGTGCCAGCAGCCAAGTCGTAGGGGAAGGGGATACGCAGTATTTT.

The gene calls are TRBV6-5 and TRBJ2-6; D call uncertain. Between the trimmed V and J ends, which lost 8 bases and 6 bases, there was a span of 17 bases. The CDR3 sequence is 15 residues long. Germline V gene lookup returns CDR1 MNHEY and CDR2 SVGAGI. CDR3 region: CASHQRQNPANVLTF. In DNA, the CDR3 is TGTGCCAGCCACCAGAGGCAGAACCCGGCCAACGTCCTGACTTTC.

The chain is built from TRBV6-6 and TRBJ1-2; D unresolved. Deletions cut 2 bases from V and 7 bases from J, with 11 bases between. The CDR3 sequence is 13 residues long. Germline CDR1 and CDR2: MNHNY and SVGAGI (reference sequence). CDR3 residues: CASSYPSGFGYTF. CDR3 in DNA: TGTGCCAGCAGTTACCCAAGCGGGTTTGGCTACACCTTC.

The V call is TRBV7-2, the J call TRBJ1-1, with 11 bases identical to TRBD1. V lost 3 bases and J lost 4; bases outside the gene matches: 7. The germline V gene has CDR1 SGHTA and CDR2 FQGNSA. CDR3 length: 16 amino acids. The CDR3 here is CASSFGQGALGTEAFF. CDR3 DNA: TGTGCCAGCAGCTTTGGACAGGGGGCGCTGGGCACTGAAGCTTTCTTT.

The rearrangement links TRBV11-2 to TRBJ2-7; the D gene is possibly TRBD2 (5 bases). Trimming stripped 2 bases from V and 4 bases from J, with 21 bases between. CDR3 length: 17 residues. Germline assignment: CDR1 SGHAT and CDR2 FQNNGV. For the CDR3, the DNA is TGTGCCAGCAGCTTAAGGTCCTTGGCGGGTCTAACTTACGAGCAGTACTTC. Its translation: CASSLRSLAGLTYEQYF.

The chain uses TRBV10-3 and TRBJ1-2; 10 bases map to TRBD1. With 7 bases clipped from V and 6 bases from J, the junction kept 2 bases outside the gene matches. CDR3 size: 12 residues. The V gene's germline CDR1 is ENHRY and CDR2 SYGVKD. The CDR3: CAITGTGDGYTF. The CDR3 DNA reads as TGTGCCATCACAGGGACAGGGGATGGCTACACCTTC.

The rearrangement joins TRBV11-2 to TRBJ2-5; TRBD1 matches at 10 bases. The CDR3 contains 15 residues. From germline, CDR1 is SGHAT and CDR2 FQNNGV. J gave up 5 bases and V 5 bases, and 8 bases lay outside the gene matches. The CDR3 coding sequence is TGTGCCAGCAGCCTCAGGACAGGGGGGCAGGAGACCCAGTACTTC. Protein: CASSLRTGGQETQYF.

CDR3 sequence (DNA): TGTGCCAGCAGTTTAAGCGGTTTGACTGAAGCTTTCTTT. Translation: CASSLSGLTEAFF. The chain has TRBV27 and TRBJ1-1; no clear D gene. The V end lost 2 bases, the J end lost 5 bases, and 9 bases lay between the germline ends. This CDR3 region has 13 residues. Germline CDR1 reads MNHEY; CDR2 reads SMNVEV (reference sequence).

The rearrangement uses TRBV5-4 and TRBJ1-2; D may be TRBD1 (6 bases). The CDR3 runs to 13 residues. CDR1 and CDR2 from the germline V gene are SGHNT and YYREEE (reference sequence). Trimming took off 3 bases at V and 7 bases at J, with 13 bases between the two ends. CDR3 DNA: TGTGCCAGCAGCTCCCGGGGGGCCGCTGGCTACACCTTC. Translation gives CASSSRGAAGYTF.

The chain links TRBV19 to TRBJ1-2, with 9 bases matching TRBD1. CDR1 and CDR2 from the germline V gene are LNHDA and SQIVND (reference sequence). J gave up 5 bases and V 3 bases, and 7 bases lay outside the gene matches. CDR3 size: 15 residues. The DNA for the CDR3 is TGTGCCAGTAGTATGGGGACAGGGCCTTCGTATGGCTACACCTTC. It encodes CASSMGTGPSYGYTF.

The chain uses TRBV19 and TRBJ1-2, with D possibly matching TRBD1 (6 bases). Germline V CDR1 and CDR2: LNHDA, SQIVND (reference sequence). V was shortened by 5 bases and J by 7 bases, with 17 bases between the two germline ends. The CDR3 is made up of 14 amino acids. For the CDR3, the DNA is TGTGCCAGTAGTGATGGCGGGGGCGTAGGTGGCTACACCTTC. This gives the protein CASSDGGGVGGYTF.

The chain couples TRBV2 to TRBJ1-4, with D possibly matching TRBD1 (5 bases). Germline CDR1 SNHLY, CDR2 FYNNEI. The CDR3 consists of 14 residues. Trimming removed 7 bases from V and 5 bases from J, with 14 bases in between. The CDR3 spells CASTGQGANEKLFF. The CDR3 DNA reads TGTGCCAGCACGGGCCAGGGCGCGAATGAAAAACTGTTTTTT.